The entry below gives a single T cell receptor beta chain sequence along with its context. The antigen remains unidentified. The data were taken from a study of post-analysis software for immune sequencing data. Findings and limits, study-wide: When patients were compared with controls, a handful of TRBV segments were more frequent, TRBV5-6, TRBV5-1 and TRBV20-1 among them.

Unique molecular identifiers were carried by the TCR beta cDNA libraries. A single record per CDR3 protein comes from TCRdb applying MiXCR to the PCR reads. This repertoire shows about 540,000 distinct CDR3 sequences, approximately 34% found once; its top ten account for about 5.6%. Per the germline V gene, CDR1 is MNHEY and CDR2 is SVGEGT. This CDR3 is 17 amino acids long. J lost 4 bases, V lost 8 bases, and 13 bases had no gene match. The chain employs TRBV6-2 or TRBV6-3 and TRBJ2-2; 10 positions match TRBD2. Sequenced input: blood. This sequence was found in a girl under 18 with multiple sclerosis. In DNA, the CDR3 is TGTGCCAGCGGCCGTTCCGGGACTAGCGCTTTCACCGGGGAGCTGTTTTTT. Translation gives CASGRSGTSAFTGELFF.